This paragraph covers one T cell receptor (beta chain) sequence. Antigen: not known. Libraries were prepared by immunoSEQ multiplex PCR; TCRdb keeps only in-frame clonotypes and omits some of them. The sample has 100,000 to 150,000 clones, more than 85% seen once; the top ten hold around 5.4%. Germline V CDR1 and CDR2: SGHNT, YYREEE (reference sequence). The ends lost 0 bases at V and 2 bases at J; junction bases unmatched: 4. The length of the CDR3 is 16 residues. The source of the sample is a study of T cell responses to AZD1222 COVID-19 vaccine. Study overall: Combined were second doses at about 4 or about 12 weeks.

Study findings and constraints: Among the donors, most were white British and more were female, and clonal diversity was possibly underestimated. Dominant CD4 TCR responses targeted spike regions 160-218 and 743-854. The number of AZD1222 recipients seropositive at baseline was only 6 or 7.

The source of this sequence is an adult in good health. The chain is built from TRBV5-4 and TRBJ2-5, with TRBD1 matching 10 bases. Material: peripheral blood, obtained on day 0 of AZD1222 vaccination. DNA for the CDR3: TGTGCCAGCAGCTTGGCCTGGACAGGGGGACAAGAGACCCAGTACTTC. This gives the protein CASSLAWTGGQETQYF.